This is a list of T cell receptor beta chains from one sample in a study of cytomegalovirus exposure and HLA in healthy donors. Assay: immunoSEQ multiplex PCR; the TCRdb copy retains only in-frame clones and omits some. This repertoire shows some 190,000 clones, about 77% found once; its top ten account for 2% to 3%. The sample was PBMCs. Receptor source: a woman aged 25 to 39 in good health and CMV-seropositive. The CDR3 runs from the conserved cysteine through the conserved F or W. The D gene is left open where the match is weak. Only some rows state a clone size, as once, few, many or a class for expanded clones.

J: TRBJ2-1
size: .
V: TRBV5-4
D: .
DNA: TGTGCCAGCAGCTTGGCCGCGGGGCGCCCCGATGAGCAGTTCTTC
CDR3: CASSLAAGRPDEQFF

J: TRBJ1-5
size: .
V: TRBV28
D: .
DNA: TGTGCCAGCAGCCTCTGGGGGCCCAATCAGCCCCAGCATTTT
CDR3: CASSLWGPNQPQHF

J: TRBJ2-7
size: once
V: TRBV6-6
D: TRBD1
DNA: TGTGCCAGCACTTACCGACAGGGAGACCCCTACGAGCAGTACTTC
CDR3: CASTYRQGDPYEQYF

J: TRBJ1-4
size: many
V: TRBV6-1
D: .
DNA: TGTGCCAGCAGTGAACAGGAAATGAGAAAACTGTTTTTT
CDR3: CASSEQEMRKLFF

J: TRBJ2-1
size: .
V: TRBV19
D: .
DNA: TGTGCCAGTAGTAGGACAAGCTCCTACAATGAGCAGTTCTTC
CDR3: CASSRTSSYNEQFF

J: TRBJ2-2
size: .
V: TRBV4-1
D: TRBD1
DNA: TGCGCCAGCAGCCAAGAACAGGGGGCTTTTACCGGGGAGCTGTTTTTT
CDR3: CASSQEQGAFTGELFF

J: TRBJ1-5
size: .
V: TRBV19
D: .
DNA: TGTGTCAGTAGTAAGCTCTACGACAAGGGGCGAATCAATCAGCCCCAGCATTTT
CDR3: CVSSKLYDKGRINQPQHF

J: TRBJ2-1
size: .
V: TRBV7-8
D: TRBD1
DNA: TGTGCCACCCGGGACAGGGAGGACAATGAGCAGTTCTTC
CDR3: CATRDREDNEQFF

J: TRBJ1-3
size: .
V: TRBV28
D: .
DNA: TGTGCCAGCAGTTTAGGGGGAGGATTAAACACCATATATTTT
CDR3: CASSLGGGLNTIYF

J: TRBJ2-4
size: .
V: TRBV9
D: TRBD2
DNA: TGTGCCAGCAGCGTAGGGCGGGGGGGGAAAAACAGTCAGTACTTC
CDR3: CASSVGRGGKNSQYF

J: TRBJ1-2
size: .
V: TRBV2
D: TRBD1
DNA: TGTGCCAGCAGTACAAACAGGGGCGATGGCTACACCTTC
CDR3: CASSTNRGDGYTF

J: TRBJ1-1
size: few
V: TRBV6-6
D: TRBD1
DNA: TGTGCCAGCAGTTACCGACAGGGCGACACTGAAGCTTTCTTT
CDR3: CASSYRQGDTEAFF

J: TRBJ2-5
size: .
V: TRBV4-2
D: TRBD2
DNA: TGTGCCAGCAGCCGTTCGGCGGGGGGGCCGGGAGAGACCCAGTACTTC
CDR3: CASSRSAGGPGETQYF

J: TRBJ2-1
size: .
V: TRBV9
D: TRBD2
DNA: TGTGCCAGCAGCCGGGCGGGGGGGCCGGTGTTCTTC
CDR3: CASSRAGGPVFF